These 9 T cell receptor beta chains came from one sample sequenced in a study of CD8 T cells in Susac syndrome. An amount of RNA that ranged from about 0.45 to 1 ug was reverse transcribed with random hexamers. TCRdb re-derived calls from the immunoSEQ multiplex PCR reads in MiXCR, one entry per CDR3 protein. The sample consists of 120,000 or so distinct CDR3 sequences, around 96% of them appearing once. Sequencing input: CD8+ T cells from PBMCs. The receptors originated from a human donor with Susac syndrome.

The V call is TRBV2, the J call TRBJ2-3; D remains ambiguous. Trimming took 4 bases from V and 0 from J, leaving 8 bases between them. Germline lookup yields CDR1 SNHLY and CDR2 FYNNEI. The CDR3 length is 14 residues. Here the CDR3 DNA reads TGTGCCAGCAGTGTCGCACAAAGCACAGATACGCAGTATTTT. Translation gives CASSVAQSTDTQYF.

The chain carries TRBV27 and TRBJ1-3; D not resolved. CDR1 is MNHEY, CDR2 SMNVEV, per germline (reference sequence). V gave up 6 bases and J gave up 0 bases, with 12 bases separating them. The CDR3 totals 15 residues. For the CDR3, the DNA is TGTGCCAGCAGCCACGACGGGATCTCTGGAAACACCATATATTTT. This encodes CASSHDGISGNTIYF.

The chain carries TRBV5-1 and TRBJ2-2, with D possibly matching TRBD2 (6 bases). This CDR3 has 17 amino acids. Germline CDR1 SGHRS, CDR2 YFSETQ. V lost 0 bases and J lost 0, with 12 bases in between. The CDR3 DNA sequence: TGCGCCAGCAGCTTGGTGGCGGGGCAAGCGAACACCGGGGAGCTGTTTTTT. Its translation is CASSLVAGQANTGELFF.

The chain has TRBV6-2 or TRBV6-3 and TRBJ2-1; D remains unclear. The CDR3 consists of 13 residues. Trimming stripped 0 bases from V and 9 bases from J, with 9 bases between. Per germline, CDR1 MNHEY and CDR2 SVGEGT. The CDR3 sequence is CASSYSSQAEQFF. DNA for the CDR3: TGTGCCAGCAGTTACTCTTCGCAGGCTGAGCAGTTCTTC.

The chain links TRBV28 to TRBJ1-5; D is ambiguous. This CDR3 comprises 13 residues. Germline-derived CDR1 and CDR2 are MDHEN and SYDVKM. V gave up 7 bases and J gave up 6 bases, with 13 bases separating them. CDR3 amino acids: CASKRVLAQPQHF. CDR3 coding DNA: TGTGCCAGCAAAAGGGTTCTGGCTCAGCCCCAGCATTTT.

This clonotype was detected only once. The chain recombines TRBV30 with TRBJ1-2; perhaps TRBD1 as D (5 bases). CDR1 GTSNPN and CDR2 SVGIG come from the germline V gene (reference sequence). Trimming left V 0 bases short and J 2 bases short, with 16 bases between. The CDR3 contains 16 residues. Here the CDR3 DNA reads TGTGCCTGGAGTGTCCAGGGCCCACTGGGAAACTATGGCTACACCTTC. Amino acids: CAWSVQGPLGNYGYTF.

Here the CDR3 DNA reads TGTGCCAGCAGCCACCCCTCGGCCCCAGGTATAAACTACGAGCAGTACTTC. This sequence encodes CASSHPSAPGINYEQYF. The rearrangement uses TRBV7-9 and TRBJ2-7; no clear D gene. V was clipped by 5 bases and J by 3 bases, with 23 bases between them. The CDR3 runs to 17 residues. Germline V gene sequence: CDR1 SEHNR, CDR2 FQNEAQ (reference sequence).

The chain employs TRBV30 and TRBJ2-2; no reliable D call. The CDR3 is 12 residues long. CDR1 is GTSNPN and CDR2 is SVGIG in the germline V gene (reference sequence). V lost 5 bases and J lost 4, with 8 bases in between. The CDR3 here is CAWQALTGELFF. The DNA of the CDR3 is TGTGCCTGGCAGGCTCTCACCGGGGAGCTGTTTTTT.

The gene calls are TRBV5-1 and TRBJ2-7; 14 bases align to TRBD2. Unmatched junction bases numbered 9, after V lost 6 bases and J lost 10 bases. The CDR3 runs 14 residues. CDR1 and CDR2 from the germline V gene are SGHRS and YFSETQ. CDR3 protein: CASKEGLAGEFQYF. CDR3 nucleotides: TGCGCCAGCAAGGAGGGACTAGCGGGAGAATTCCAGTACTTC.